The 28 T cell receptor beta chains below come from one sample, sequenced in a study of CD8 T cells in ankylosing spondylitis. TCRdb called the 5' RACE reads again in MiXCR, with one record for every CDR3 protein. The sample has more than 5,000 distinct CDR3 sequences, 2.1% seen once. Sequencing used blood, either unsorted or a sorted T cell fraction (not recorded which). The receptors were sampled from a male donor with ankylosing spondylitis or in good health (not recorded which).

This clonotype has ten or more counts. The chain has TRBV9 and TRBJ2-1; TRBD2 matches at 8 bases. There are 15 residues in the CDR3. V was pared by 0 bases and J by 5 bases, with 4 bases of the junction left unmatched. The germline V gene encodes CDR1 SGDLS and CDR2 YYNGEE. CDR3 bases: TGTGCCAGCAGCGTAGGTAGCGGGATAAACAATGAGCAGTTCTTC. Its translation: CASSVGSGINNEQFF.

This clonotype was recorded many times. The V and J genes are TRBV9 and TRBJ1-6; possible D gene TRBD1, 5 bases. Germline V lookup: CDR1 SGDLS, CDR2 YYNGEE. Trimming stripped 3 bases from V and 10 bases from J, with 11 bases between. The CDR3 extends over 13 amino acids. CDR3 nucleotide sequence: TGTGCCAGCAGCGGAGGGGACGGCTCACCCCTCCACTTT. Amino acids: CASSGGDGSPLHF.

This clonotype was counted many times. The CDR3: CASSEDRSNEQFF. In nucleotides, the CDR3 is TGTGCCAGCAGCGAAGACAGAAGCAATGAGCAGTTCTTC. The chain links TRBV9 to TRBJ2-1, with a possible D match to TRBD1 (5 bases). V lost 3 bases, J lost 6 bases, and 10 bases lay in between. Germline values: CDR1 SGDLS, CDR2 YYNGEE. This CDR3 has 13 amino acids.

This clonotype was observed many times. The V gene is TRBV9, the J gene TRBJ2-7; 7 bases are shared with TRBD1. This CDR3 region has 15 residues. J lost 1 base, V lost 3 bases, and 7 bases had no gene match. CDR1 and CDR2 (germline): SGDLS, YYNGEE. CDR3 in DNA: TGTGCCAGCAGCGCGACAGGGTCGGGTTCCTACGAGCAGTACTTC. Its protein product is CASSATGSGSYEQYF.

This clonotype appeared many times. The genes are TRBV9 and TRBJ2-5; 7 bases are a match to TRBD2. Germline CDR1 reads SGDLS; CDR2 reads YYNGEE. The CDR3 length is 19 residues. With V trimmed by 3 bases and J by 3 bases, 20 bases remained unmatched. The CDR3 sequence is CASSAYGVSSGNYKETQYF. For the CDR3, the DNA is TGTGCCAGCAGCGCGTACGGAGTATCCAGCGGGAATTACAAAGAGACCCAGTACTTC.

In this sample, this clonotype turned up many times. The chain recombines TRBV9 with TRBJ2-1, with D perhaps matching TRBD2 (5 bases). The CDR3 is 15 residues long. Trimming cost V 4 bases and J 4 bases, with 15 bases left between them. Germline CDR1 and CDR2: SGDLS and YYNGEE. The CDR3: CASSPGVGEYNEQFF. Here the CDR3 DNA reads TGTGCCAGCAGCCCTGGGGTTGGGGAGTACAATGAGCAGTTCTTC.

Relative to its sample, this clonotype is medium-sized (0.01 to 0.1%). The rearrangement links TRBV9 to TRBJ2-2; unclear D gene. The CDR3 length is 13 residues. V was clipped by 0 bases and J by 6 bases, with 6 bases between them. The germline gives CDR1 SGDLS, CDR2 YYNGEE. Here the CDR3 reads CASSVARAGELFF. In nucleotides, the CDR3 is TGTGCCAGCAGCGTAGCTAGAGCCGGGGAGCTGTTTTTT.

This clonotype was counted at least ten times. The rearrangement joins TRBV9 to TRBJ2-3; D may be TRBD2 (6 bases). The V gene's germline CDR1 is SGDLS and CDR2 YYNGEE. The length of the CDR3 is 16 residues. Trimming took 4 bases from V and 0 from J, leaving 15 bases between them. The CDR3 DNA reads TGTGCCAGCAGCACCGAAGGCGGGACTAGCACAGATACGCAGTATTTT. Protein product: CASSTEGGTSTDTQYF.

This clonotype was counted ten times or more. J is TRBJ2-5 and V is TRBV9; D remains ambiguous. Germline V gives CDR1 SGDLS, CDR2 YYNGEE. The V end lost 6 bases, the J end lost 5 bases, and 20 bases lay between the germline ends. The CDR3 runs 15 residues. In nucleotides, the CDR3 is TGTGCCAGCACCAAAATGGACGCCCAAGGGGAGACCCAGTACTTC. This translates into CASTKMDAQGETQYF.

This clonotype was detected ten times or more. The rearrangement joins TRBV9 to TRBJ2-3; 12 nucleotides match TRBD2. CDR1 is SGDLS and CDR2 is YYNGEE in the germline V gene. The V and J ends lost 1 base and 5 bases, in that order; junction bases with no gene match: 8. The CDR3 loop spans 17 amino acids. As DNA, the CDR3 is TGTGCCAGCAGCGTACGTCCTAGCGGGAGGGTTGAAGATACGCAGTATTTT. Its translation: CASSVRPSGRVEDTQYF. Drawing the rest from reference TRBV9 and TRBJ2-3, the complete variable domain is DSGVTQTPKHLITATGQRVTLRCSPRSGDLSVYWYQQSLDQGLQFLIQYYNGEERAKGNILERFSAQQFPDLHSELNLSSLELGDSALYFCASSVRPSGRVEDTQYFGPGTRLTVL.

This clonotype came up many times. This sequence joins TRBV9 and TRBJ1-3, with a possible D match to TRBD1 (6 bases). The germline gives CDR1 SGDLS, CDR2 YYNGEE. V lost 6 bases, J lost 5 bases, and 18 bases lay in between. This CDR3 region has 15 residues. Here the CDR3 reads CASTPGAGARNTIYF. CDR3 bases: TGTGCCAGCACCCCGGGGGCAGGAGCCAGAAACACCATATATTTT.

At least ten counts were recorded for this clonotype. The chain is built from TRBV9 and TRBJ2-7; D gene ambiguous. CDR1 and CDR2 from the germline V gene are SGDLS and YYNGEE. This CDR3 region has 13 residues. Trimming left V 3 bases short and J 1 base short, with 8 bases between. DNA of the CDR3: TGTGCCAGCAGCGGACGGCTTTCCTACGAGCAGTACTTC. It specifies CASSGRLSYEQYF. The whole variable domain, filled in from reference TRBV9 and TRBJ2-7, reads DSGVTQTPKHLITATGQRVTLRCSPRSGDLSVYWYQQSLDQGLQFLIQYYNGEERAKGNILERFSAQQFPDLHSELNLSSLELGDSALYFCASSGRLSYEQYFGPGTRLTVT.

This clonotype was counted at least ten times. The chain couples TRBV9 to TRBJ2-7; D may correspond to TRBD1 or TRBD2 (5 bases each). This CDR3 comprises 15 residues. Germline V lookup: CDR1 SGDLS, CDR2 YYNGEE. V was pared by 4 bases and J by 2 bases, with 16 bases between. CDR3 sequence (DNA): TGTGCCAGCAGCCTGGGACCCGAAGGGGCCTACGAGCAGTACTTC. Translated: CASSLGPEGAYEQYF.

This clonotype was seen ten or more times. V is TRBV9 and J is TRBJ2-3, with 12 bases that match TRBD2. The CDR3 sequence is 20 residues long. The V gene end was trimmed by 6 bases and the J gene end by 3 bases; junction bases not matched to a gene: 20. Germline CDR1 is SGDLS and CDR2 is YYNGEE. The CDR3 loop is CASTGSNGLAGGLGTDTQYF. Here the CDR3 DNA reads TGTGCCAGCACTGGGAGTAACGGCCTAGCGGGAGGGCTCGGAACAGATACGCAGTATTTT.

This clonotype was seen ten or more times. The chain has TRBV9 and TRBJ2-1, with D possibly TRBD2 on 5 matching bases. Germline assignment: CDR1 SGDLS and CDR2 YYNGEE. CDR3 length: 15 residues. V dropped 2 bases and J dropped 6 bases, with 15 bases sitting between them. CDR3 in amino acids: CASSVRTGVLNEQFF. The CDR3 DNA is TGTGCCAGCAGCGTCCGGACTGGGGTCCTCAATGAGCAGTTCTTC. The full variable domain, completed using reference TRBV9 and TRBJ2-1, is DSGVTQTPKHLITATGQRVTLRCSPRSGDLSVYWYQQSLDQGLQFLIQYYNGEERAKGNILERFSAQQFPDLHSELNLSSLELGDSALYFCASSVRTGVLNEQFFGPGTRLTVL.

Ten or more counts support this clonotype. The CDR3, as DNA: TGTGCCAGCAGCGAGGCGGACGAGGGGTACACGCAGTATTTT. Translating it yields CASSEADEGYTQYF. The chain combines TRBV9 with TRBJ2-3; either TRBD1 or TRBD2 may fit D (5 bases each). From germline, CDR1 is SGDLS and CDR2 YYNGEE. The V end was cut by 3 bases, the J end by 9 bases, with 17 bases between. The CDR3 is made up of 14 amino acids.

This clonotype was detected ten times or more. V gene TRBV9 combines with J gene TRBJ2-7, with 9 bases matching TRBD2. The germline CDR1 and CDR2 sequences are SGDLS and YYNGEE. The length of the CDR3 is 15 residues. V was pared by 2 bases and J by 5 bases, with 8 bases of the junction left unmatched. CDR3 region: CASSVSGSIFDEQYF. The CDR3 DNA reads TGTGCCAGCAGCGTTAGCGGGAGTATTTTCGACGAGCAGTACTTC.

This clonotype has a count of ten or more. The J gene is TRBJ2-3, the V gene TRBV9, with D possibly being TRBD2 (5 bases). Deletions cut 0 bases from V and 0 bases from J, with 14 bases between. The CDR3 consists of 17 residues. Germline CDR1 SGDLS, CDR2 YYNGEE. CDR3 nucleotide sequence: TGTGCCAGCAGCGTAGCTACGGGGATACTTAGCACAGATACGCAGTATTTT. Encoded protein: CASSVATGILSTDTQYF.

By its share, this clonotype is medium-sized (0.01 to 0.1%). V usage is TRBV9 and J usage is TRBJ2-3; 11 bases are shared with TRBD2. This CDR3 contains 15 residues. Per germline, CDR1 SGDLS and CDR2 YYNGEE. V lost 3 bases to trimming and J lost 4 bases; unmatched junction nucleotides: 4. DNA of the CDR3: TGTGCCAGCAGCGAAACTAGCGGGAGAGCAGATACGCAGTATTTT. It encodes CASSETSGRADTQYF.

In this sample, this clonotype turned up many times. This sequence joins TRBV9 and TRBJ1-1, with D maybe TRBD1 (6 bases). The CDR3 is 13 residues long. CDR1 is SGDLS, CDR2 YYNGEE, per germline. The V end was cut by 3 bases, the J end by 7 bases, with 13 bases between. This CDR3 is CASSEIGGGEAFF. CDR3 bases: TGTGCCAGCAGCGAAATAGGGGGGGGTGAAGCTTTCTTT.

This clonotype was recorded many times. This chain links TRBV9 with TRBJ2-3; 14 nucleotides match TRBD2. CDR3 size: 19 residues. V lost 3 bases to trimming and J lost 6 bases; unmatched junction nucleotides: 15. CDR1 is SGDLS, CDR2 YYNGEE, per germline. The DNA of the CDR3 is TGTGCCAGCAGCGGACCCGGGACTAGCGGGAGCGGAGTCAGGGATACGCAGTATTTT. Amino acid sequence: CASSGPGTSGSGVRDTQYF.

Many counts were recorded for this clonotype. V usage is TRBV9 and J usage is TRBJ2-7, with 9 positions matching TRBD2. From germline, CDR1 is SGDLS and CDR2 YYNGEE. The length of the CDR3 is 15 residues. V lost 4 bases, J lost 2 bases, and 7 bases stayed unmatched. The CDR3 coding sequence is TGTGCCAGCAGCCCCCCCGGCGGGAGGGCCTACGAGCAGTACTTC. It codes for CASSPPGGRAYEQYF.

This clonotype was seen at least ten times. The chain is built from TRBV9 and TRBJ2-6, with D unclear. Germline V gene sequence: CDR1 SGDLS, CDR2 YYNGEE. The V gene lost 5 bases and the J gene lost 1 base, with 10 bases spanning the gap. This CDR3 has 15 amino acids. CDR3 nucleotides: TGTGCCAGCAGGATGGATCTATCTGGGGCCAACGTCCTGACTTTC. Translated, it gives CASRMDLSGANVLTF.

This clonotype was picked up many times. The chain combines TRBV9 with TRBJ2-7, with 8 nucleotides matching TRBD2. Looked up from germline, CDR1 is SGDLS and CDR2 is YYNGEE. Trimming took 3 bases from V and 5 from J; bases not matched to a gene: 10. The CDR3 spans 15 residues. This CDR3 reads CASSESAGDGHEQYF. The CDR3 bases are TGTGCCAGCAGCGAGTCAGCGGGAGATGGGCACGAGCAGTACTTC.

The table lists this clonotype with many counts. This chain links TRBV9 with TRBJ1-1; D gene ambiguous. The CDR3 runs to 12 residues. Germline-derived CDR1 and CDR2 are SGDLS and YYNGEE. V was pared by 3 bases and J by 7 bases, with 10 bases between. The CDR3 nucleotides are TGTGCCAGCAGCGGATACGGCTTTGAAGCTTTCTTT. The encoded protein is CASSGYGFEAFF.

In its sample, this clonotype was seen many times. V gene TRBV9 combines with J gene TRBJ1-5; D remains ambiguous. Trimming removed 4 bases from V and 4 bases from J, with 9 bases in between. The CDR3 loop spans 13 amino acids. Per germline, CDR1 SGDLS and CDR2 YYNGEE. This chain's CDR3 is CASSFEGNQPQHF. The CDR3 DNA is TGTGCCAGCAGCTTCGAGGGAAATCAGCCCCAGCATTTT.

This clonotype was counted at least ten times. The V gene is TRBV9, the J gene TRBJ2-7; D might be TRBD2 (6 bases). V shed 0 bases and J shed 2 bases, with 12 bases lying between them. Germline V gives CDR1 SGDLS, CDR2 YYNGEE. CDR3 length: 15 residues. The CDR3 DNA sequence: TGTGCCAGCAGCGTAGGCGGAGGGACGACCTACGAGCAGTACTTC. Translating it yields CASSVGGGTTYEQYF.

This clonotype is medium-sized (0.01 to 0.1%) by share. The chain carries TRBV9 and TRBJ2-2; possibly TRBD2 for D (5 bases). Germline-derived CDR1 and CDR2 are SGDLS and YYNGEE. The CDR3 consists of 15 residues. V shed 6 bases and J shed 3 bases, with 15 bases lying between them. This CDR3 is CASTGNNPYTGELFF. The DNA of the CDR3 is TGTGCCAGCACCGGGAACAACCCCTACACCGGGGAGCTGTTTTTT.